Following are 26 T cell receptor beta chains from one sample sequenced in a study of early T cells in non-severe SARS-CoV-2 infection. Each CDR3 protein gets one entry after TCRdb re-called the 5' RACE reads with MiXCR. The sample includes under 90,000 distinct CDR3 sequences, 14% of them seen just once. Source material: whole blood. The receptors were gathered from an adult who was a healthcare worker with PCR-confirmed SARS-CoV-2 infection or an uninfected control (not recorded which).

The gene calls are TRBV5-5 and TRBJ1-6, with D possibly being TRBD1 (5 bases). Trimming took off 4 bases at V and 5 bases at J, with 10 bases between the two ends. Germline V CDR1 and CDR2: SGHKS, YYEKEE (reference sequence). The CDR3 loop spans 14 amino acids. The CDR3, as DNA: TGTGCCAGCAGCCCGGGACTCAATAATTCACCCCTCCACTTT. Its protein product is CASSPGLNNSPLHF.

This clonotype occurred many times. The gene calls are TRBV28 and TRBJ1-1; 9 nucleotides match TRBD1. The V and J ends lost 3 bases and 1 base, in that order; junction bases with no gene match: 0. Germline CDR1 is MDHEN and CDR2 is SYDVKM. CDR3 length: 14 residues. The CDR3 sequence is CASSLDRGNTEAFF. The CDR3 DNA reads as TGTGCCAGCAGTTTGGACAGGGGGAACACTGAAGCTTTCTTT.

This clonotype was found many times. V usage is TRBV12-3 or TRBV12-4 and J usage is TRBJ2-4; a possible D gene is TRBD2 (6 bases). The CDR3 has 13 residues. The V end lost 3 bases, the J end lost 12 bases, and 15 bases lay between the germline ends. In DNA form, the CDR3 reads TGTGCCAGCAGTTTCGGGCCGGCGGGAAGTCAGTACTTC. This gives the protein CASSFGPAGSQYF.

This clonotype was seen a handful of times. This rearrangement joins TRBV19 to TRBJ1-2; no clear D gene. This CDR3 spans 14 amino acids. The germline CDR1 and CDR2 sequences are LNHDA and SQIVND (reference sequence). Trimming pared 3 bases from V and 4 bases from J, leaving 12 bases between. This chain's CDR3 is CASSIVTGSYGYTF. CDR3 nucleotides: TGTGCCAGTAGTATCGTGACGGGAAGCTATGGCTACACCTTC.

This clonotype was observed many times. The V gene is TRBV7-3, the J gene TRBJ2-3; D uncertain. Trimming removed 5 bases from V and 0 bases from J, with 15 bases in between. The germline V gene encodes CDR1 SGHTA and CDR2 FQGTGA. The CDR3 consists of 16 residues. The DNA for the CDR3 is TGTGCCAGCAGCGCTCGTTGGGCGGCTAGCACAGATACGCAGTATTTT. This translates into CASSARWAASTDTQYF.

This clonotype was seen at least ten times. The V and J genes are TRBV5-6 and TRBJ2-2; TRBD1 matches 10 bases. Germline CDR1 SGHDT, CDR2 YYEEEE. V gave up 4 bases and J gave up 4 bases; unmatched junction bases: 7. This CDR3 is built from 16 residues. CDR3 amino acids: CASSPGQGIFTGELFF. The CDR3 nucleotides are TGTGCCAGCAGCCCGGGACAGGGGATCTTCACCGGGGAGCTGTTTTTT.

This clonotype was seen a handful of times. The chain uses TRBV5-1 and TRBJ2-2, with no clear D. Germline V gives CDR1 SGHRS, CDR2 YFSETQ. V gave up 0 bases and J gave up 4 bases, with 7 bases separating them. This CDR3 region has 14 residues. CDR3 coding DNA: TGCGCCAGCAGCTTGGACAGATCCACCGGGGAGCTGTTTTTT. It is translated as CASSLDRSTGELFF.

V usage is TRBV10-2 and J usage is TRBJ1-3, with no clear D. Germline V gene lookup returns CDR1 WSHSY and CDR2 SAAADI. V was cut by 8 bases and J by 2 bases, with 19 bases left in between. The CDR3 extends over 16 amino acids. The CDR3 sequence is CASGPKGGSPGNTIYF. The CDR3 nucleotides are TGCGCCAGCGGCCCAAAGGGAGGCTCCCCTGGAAACACCATATATTTT.

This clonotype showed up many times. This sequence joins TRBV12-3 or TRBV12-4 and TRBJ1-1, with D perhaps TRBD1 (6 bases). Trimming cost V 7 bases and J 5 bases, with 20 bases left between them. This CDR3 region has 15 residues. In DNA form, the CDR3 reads TGTGCCAGCATCATGGCGGGGGGCGCGGAAACTGAAGCTTTCTTT. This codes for CASIMAGGAETEAFF.

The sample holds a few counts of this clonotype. The CDR3 region has the DNA TGTGCCAGCAGCCTCCGGGACAGGTCGGATACGCAGTATTTT. As protein: CASSLRDRSDTQYF. This chain joins TRBV6-6 and TRBJ2-3; TRBD1 aligns across 8 bases. The CDR3 is made up of 14 amino acids. Trimming cost V 6 bases and J 6 bases; bases outside gene matches: 8. From germline, CDR1 is MNHNY and CDR2 SVGAGI (reference sequence).

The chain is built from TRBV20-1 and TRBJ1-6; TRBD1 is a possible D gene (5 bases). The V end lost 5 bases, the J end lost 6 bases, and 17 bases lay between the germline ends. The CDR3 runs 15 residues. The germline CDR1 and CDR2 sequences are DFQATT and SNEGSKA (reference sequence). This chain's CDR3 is CSAPTGRTLNSPLHF. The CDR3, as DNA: TGCAGTGCTCCAACGGGACGGACCCTTAATTCACCCCTCCACTTT.

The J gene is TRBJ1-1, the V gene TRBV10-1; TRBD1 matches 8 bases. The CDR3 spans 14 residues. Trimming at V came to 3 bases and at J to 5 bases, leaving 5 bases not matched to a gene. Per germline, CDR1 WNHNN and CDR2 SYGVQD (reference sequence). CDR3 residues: CASSDFRGRTEAFF. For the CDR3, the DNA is TGCGCCAGCAGTGATTTCAGGGGGCGGACTGAAGCTTTCTTT.

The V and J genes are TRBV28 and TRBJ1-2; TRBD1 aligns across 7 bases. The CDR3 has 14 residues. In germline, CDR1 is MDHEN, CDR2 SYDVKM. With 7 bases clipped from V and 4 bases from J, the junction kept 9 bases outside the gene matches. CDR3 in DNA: TGTGCCAGCAACATCCCGGGACAGCCCTATGGCTACACCTTC. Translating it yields CASNIPGQPYGYTF.

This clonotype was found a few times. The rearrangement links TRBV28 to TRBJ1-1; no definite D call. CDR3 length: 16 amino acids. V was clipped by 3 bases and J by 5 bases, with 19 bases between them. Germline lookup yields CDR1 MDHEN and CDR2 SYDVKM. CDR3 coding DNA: TGTGCCAGCAGTTTTGTGGGTAAACTGGAAAAGACTGAAGCTTTCTTT. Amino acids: CASSFVGKLEKTEAFF.

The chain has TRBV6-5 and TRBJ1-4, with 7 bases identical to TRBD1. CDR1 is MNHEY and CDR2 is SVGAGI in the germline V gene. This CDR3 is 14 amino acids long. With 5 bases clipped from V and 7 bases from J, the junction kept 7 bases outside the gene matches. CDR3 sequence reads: CASSTTGIVEKLFF. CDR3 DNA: TGTGCCAGCAGTACGACAGGGATTGTTGAAAAACTGTTTTTT.

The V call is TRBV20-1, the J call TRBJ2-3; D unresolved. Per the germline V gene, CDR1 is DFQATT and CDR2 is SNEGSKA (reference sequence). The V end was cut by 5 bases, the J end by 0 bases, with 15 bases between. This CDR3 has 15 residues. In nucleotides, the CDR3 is TGCAGTGCTCTTATCCTGGATTACAGCACAGATACGCAGTATTTT. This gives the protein CSALILDYSTDTQYF.

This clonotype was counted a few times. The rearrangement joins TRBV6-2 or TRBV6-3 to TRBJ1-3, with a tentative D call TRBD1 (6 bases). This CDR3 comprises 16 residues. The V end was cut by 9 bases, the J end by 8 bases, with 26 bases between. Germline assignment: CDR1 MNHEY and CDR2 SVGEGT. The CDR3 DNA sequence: TGTGCCAGTATCAGGGGATTCGGGTCTGGATCGGACACCATATATTTT. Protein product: CASIRGFGSGSDTIYF.

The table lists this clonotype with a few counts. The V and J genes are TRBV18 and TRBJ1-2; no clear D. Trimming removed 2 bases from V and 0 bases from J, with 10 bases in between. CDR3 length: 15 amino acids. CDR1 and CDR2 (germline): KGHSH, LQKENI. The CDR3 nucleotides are TGTGCCAGCTCACCAATGCCGGATCCTAACTATGGCTACACCTTC. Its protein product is CASSPMPDPNYGYTF.

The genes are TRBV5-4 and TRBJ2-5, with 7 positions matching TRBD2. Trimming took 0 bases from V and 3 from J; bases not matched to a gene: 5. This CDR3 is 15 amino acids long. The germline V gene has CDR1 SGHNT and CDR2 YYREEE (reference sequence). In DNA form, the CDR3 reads TGTGCCAGCAGCTTGGTGGGGGACTACGAAGAGACCCAGTACTTC. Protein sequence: CASSLVGDYEETQYF.

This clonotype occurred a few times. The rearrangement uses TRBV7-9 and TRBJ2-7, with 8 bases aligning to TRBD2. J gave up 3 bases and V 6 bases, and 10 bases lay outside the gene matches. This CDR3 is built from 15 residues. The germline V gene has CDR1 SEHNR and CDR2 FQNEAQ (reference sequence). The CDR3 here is CASSPRLAPDYEQYF. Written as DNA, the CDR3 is TGTGCCAGCAGTCCTAGACTAGCGCCTGACTACGAGCAGTACTTC.

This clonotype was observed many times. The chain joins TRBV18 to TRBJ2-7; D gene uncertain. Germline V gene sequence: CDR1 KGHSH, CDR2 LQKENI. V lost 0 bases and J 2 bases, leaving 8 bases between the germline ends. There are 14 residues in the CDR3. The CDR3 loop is CASSPPSIPYEQYF. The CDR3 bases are TGTGCCAGCTCACCACCATCGATCCCCTACGAGCAGTACTTC.

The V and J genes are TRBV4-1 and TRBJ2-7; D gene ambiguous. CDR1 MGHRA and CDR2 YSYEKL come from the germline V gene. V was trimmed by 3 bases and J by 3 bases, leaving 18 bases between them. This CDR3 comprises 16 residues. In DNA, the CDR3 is TGCGCCAGCAGCCACCATCAGTTCACTTGGGGCTACGAGCAGTACTTC. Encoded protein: CASSHHQFTWGYEQYF.

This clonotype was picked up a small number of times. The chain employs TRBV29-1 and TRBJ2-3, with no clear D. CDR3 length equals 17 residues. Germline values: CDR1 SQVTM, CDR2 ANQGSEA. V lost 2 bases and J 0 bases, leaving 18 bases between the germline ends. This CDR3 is CSVERVAGVDSTDTQYF. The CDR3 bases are TGCAGCGTTGAAAGGGTAGCCGGCGTTGATAGCACAGATACGCAGTATTTT.

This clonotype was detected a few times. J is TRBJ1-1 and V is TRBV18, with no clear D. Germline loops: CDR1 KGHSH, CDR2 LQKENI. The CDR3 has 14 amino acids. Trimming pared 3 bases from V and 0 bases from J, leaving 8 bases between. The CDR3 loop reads CASSPAQLNTEAFF. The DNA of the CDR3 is TGTGCCAGCTCACCTGCACAGCTGAACACTGAAGCTTTCTTT.

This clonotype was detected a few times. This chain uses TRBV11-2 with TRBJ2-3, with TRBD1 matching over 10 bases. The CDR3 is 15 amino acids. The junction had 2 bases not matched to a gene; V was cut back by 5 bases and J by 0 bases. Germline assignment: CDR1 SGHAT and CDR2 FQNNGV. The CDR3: CASSAGQGSTDTQYF. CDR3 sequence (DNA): TGTGCCAGCAGCGCGGGACAGGGGAGCACAGATACGCAGTATTTT.

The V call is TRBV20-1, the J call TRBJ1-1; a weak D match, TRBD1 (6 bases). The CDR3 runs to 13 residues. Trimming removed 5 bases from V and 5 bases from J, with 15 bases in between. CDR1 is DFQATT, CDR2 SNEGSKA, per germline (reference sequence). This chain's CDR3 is CSALNSGVTEAFF. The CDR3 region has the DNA TGCAGTGCTCTCAATTCAGGGGTGACTGAAGCTTTCTTT.